Below, 28 T cell receptor beta chains from the same sample are listed, as sequenced in a study of molecular identifiers for immune sequencing clone quantification. TCRdb analysed the PCR reads with MiXCR anew, one entry per CDR3 protein. The data hold about 640,000 distinct CDR3 sequences, with just under 20% observed a single time. Source material: naive CD8+ T cells from blood, with Jurkat cell RNA spiked in. Subset of the sample: FACS-sorted CD8+CD4-CCR7+CD45RA+ naive T cells. The receptors come from a human donor in good health. Some libraries in this study had Jurkat cell RNA spiked in.

Remarks on this clonotype: This may be a read error: a much more frequent sequence differs by one nucleotide. This chain joins TRBV2 and TRBJ2-7, with 7 bases aligning to TRBD2. From germline, CDR1 is SNHLY and CDR2 FYNNEI. This CDR3 comprises 14 residues. With 3 bases clipped from V and 6 bases from J, the junction kept 8 bases outside the gene matches. CDR3 amino acids: CASSDRPGGGEQYF. The DNA of the CDR3 is TGTGCCAGCAGTGATCGCCCGGGAGGCGGCGAGCAGTACTTC.

In this sample, this clonotype turned up many times. V gene TRBV2 combines with J gene TRBJ2-3; 10 bases line up with TRBD1. The CDR3 sequence is 15 residues long. From germline, CDR1 is SNHLY and CDR2 FYNNEI. V lost 8 bases, J lost 6 bases, and 11 bases stayed unmatched. CDR3 coding DNA: TGTGCCAGCGGGCGTGGACAGGGGGTAGCCGATACGCAGTATTTT. Its translation: CASGRGQGVADTQYF.

The genes are TRBV27 and TRBJ2-7; D is possibly TRBD1 or TRBD2 (5 bases each). This CDR3 has 15 amino acids. The germline V gene has CDR1 MNHEY and CDR2 SMNVEV (reference sequence). V lost 5 bases, J lost 0 bases, and 14 bases lay in between. The CDR3, as DNA: TGTGCCAGCAGTCCCCGGGGCTCTATCTCCTACGAGCAGTACTTC. This translates into CASSPRGSISYEQYF.

A word on this clonotype: An end of the junction differs from the germline gene, which may be a read error. V usage is TRBV5-3 and J usage is TRBJ2-1; D tentatively fits TRBD1 or TRBD2 (5 bases each). TRBV5-3 is an open reading frame, and its role is uncertain. This CDR3 has 14 amino acids. The CDR3 reads CASSLWGSSYEQFF. The CDR3 bases are TGTGCCAGCAGCTTGTGGGGGAGCTCCTACGAGCAGTTCTTC.

This clonotype was detected many times. The CDR3 is CAGEPGLADLTYNEQFF. The CDR3 coding sequence is TGTGCCGGAGAACCGGGACTAGCGGACTTAACCTACAATGAGCAGTTCTTC. The chain joins TRBV5-4 to TRBJ2-1, with 11 nucleotides matching TRBD2. This CDR3 comprises 17 residues. V lost 10 bases, J lost 2 bases, and 14 bases stayed unmatched. Germline CDR1 and CDR2: SGHNT and YYREEE (reference sequence).

This chain uses TRBV9 with TRBJ2-7; unclear D gene. Germline-derived CDR1 and CDR2 are SGDLS and YYNGEE. This CDR3 has 12 amino acids. V was clipped by 3 bases and J by 6 bases, with 10 bases between them. The CDR3 bases are TGTGCCAGCAGCGACAACAATGGCGAGCAGTACTTC. Translating it yields CASSDNNGEQYF.

This clonotype was seen more than once but under ten times. The gene calls are TRBV19 and TRBJ2-5; TRBD2 aligns across 12 bases. Trimming took 2 bases from V and 5 from J; bases not matched to a gene: 6. This CDR3 contains 16 residues. CDR1 LNHDA and CDR2 SQIVND come from the germline V gene (reference sequence). In DNA, the CDR3 is TGTGCCAGTAGTATAACTAGCGGGGGGTTCCTGGAGACCCAGTACTTC. It is translated as CASSITSGGFLETQYF.

This clonotype has a count of ten or more. This sequence joins TRBV9 and TRBJ1-1, with D uncertain. The V end was cut by 5 bases, the J end by 6 bases, with 17 bases between. This CDR3 spans 14 amino acids. The germline gives CDR1 SGDLS, CDR2 YYNGEE. The chain's CDR3 is CASSEAGTGAEAFF. CDR3 sequence (DNA): TGTGCCAGCAGTGAAGCGGGTACGGGCGCTGAAGCTTTCTTT.

This clonotype occurred many times. V usage is TRBV4-3 and J usage is TRBJ2-3; 12 bases agree with TRBD2. This CDR3 contains 18 residues. J gave up 6 bases and V 0 bases, and 10 bases lay outside the gene matches. In germline, CDR1 is LGHNA, CDR2 YSLEER. The CDR3 reads CASSQEWLAGGLADTQYF. CDR3 DNA sequence: TGCGCCAGCAGCCAAGAATGGCTAGCGGGGGGGTTAGCGGATACGCAGTATTTT.

This clonotype appeared a single time. It may be a read error: a sequence one base away is much more abundant. V is TRBV30 and J is TRBJ2-6, with 11 bases lining up with TRBD1. CDR3 length: 15 residues. CDR1 and CDR2 (germline): GTSNPN, SVGIG (reference sequence). CDR3 sequence: CAAGQGVLGANVPTF. In DNA form, the CDR3 reads TGTGCCGCGGGACAGGGGGTTCTCGGGGCCAACGTCCCGACTTTC.

This clonotype was counted ten times or more. DNA for the CDR3: TGTGCCAGTAGTTCGCGAGCGGATATGGAGACCCAGTACTTC. Translated: CASSSRADMETQYF. J is TRBJ2-5 and V is TRBV19; TRBD2 is a possible D gene (5 bases). The CDR3 sequence is 14 residues long. Deletions cut 5 bases from V and 5 bases from J, with 15 bases between. Germline assignment: CDR1 LNHDA and CDR2 SQIVND (reference sequence).

This clonotype has a count of ten or more. The chain is built from TRBV7-9 and TRBJ1-1; tentatively, D is TRBD1 (5 bases). CDR1 and CDR2 (germline): SEHNR, FQNEAQ (reference sequence). This CDR3 has 15 residues. Trimming stripped 5 bases from V and 4 bases from J, with 17 bases between. In nucleotides, the CDR3 is TGTGCCAGCAGCCCGGTGGCAGGGTGGTCCACTGAAGCTTTCTTT. Amino acid sequence: CASSPVAGWSTEAFF.

In the case of this clonotype: A read error is possible here, since a much larger clone lies one base away. The rearrangement uses TRBV12-3 or TRBV12-4 and TRBJ2-4; 9 bases map to TRBD1. This CDR3 has 17 residues. CDR3 sequence (DNA): TGTGCCAGCGGTTTGTCGGGACAGGGTAAAACCAAAAACATTCAGTACTTC. Its translation is CASGLSGQGKTKNIQYF.

At least ten counts were recorded for this clonotype. V gene TRBV28 combines with J gene TRBJ1-5; TRBD1 matches 7 bases. Germline-derived CDR1 and CDR2 are MDHEN and SYDVKM. V shed 5 bases, J shed 6 bases, and the junction held 7 bases outside the gene matches. The CDR3 covers 14 residues. CDR3 protein: CASSPRQGAQPQHF. The CDR3 DNA sequence: TGTGCCAGCAGTCCCCGACAGGGAGCTCAGCCCCAGCATTTT.

Only a few counts were recorded for this clonotype. The V and J genes are TRBV27 and TRBJ2-7; tentative D call: TRBD2 (6 bases). The ends were cut back, 3 bases at V and 2 bases at J, with 14 bases in the middle. This CDR3 is built from 15 residues. Germline V lookup: CDR1 MNHEY, CDR2 SMNVEV (reference sequence). CDR3 sequence (DNA): TGTGCCAGCAGTTTCGACACCGGGACTCCCTACGAGCAGTACTTC. This codes for CASSFDTGTPYEQYF.

This clonotype was recorded a few times. In nucleotides, the CDR3 is TGCAGTGCTCAGACGCTGGGGGGCGGGCCTGAAGCTTTCTTT. Its protein is CSAQTLGGGPEAFF. The chain links TRBV20-1 to TRBJ1-1; TRBD1 might be the D (6 bases). This CDR3 spans 14 amino acids. V shed 5 bases and J shed 6 bases, with 19 bases lying between them. The germline CDR1 and CDR2 sequences are DFQATT and SNEGSKA (reference sequence).

This clonotype was counted at least ten times. The chain joins TRBV10-3 to TRBJ2-4; D not certain. Trimming removed 0 bases at V and 0 bases at J, with 9 bases between. This CDR3 comprises 16 residues. Germline lookup yields CDR1 ENHRY and CDR2 SYGVKD. CDR3 DNA: TGTGCCATCAGTGAGTCCGGAGTTCTAGCCAAAAACATTCAGTACTTC. It specifies CAISESGVLAKNIQYF.

This clonotype was recorded at least ten times. The chain recombines TRBV6-5 with TRBJ1-5; 7 nucleotides line up with TRBD1. With V trimmed by 5 bases and J by 0 bases, 13 bases remained unmatched. The germline CDR1 and CDR2 sequences are MNHEY and SVGAGI. The length of the CDR3 is 18 residues. The CDR3: CASSPGQEGLYSNQPQHF. The CDR3 bases are TGTGCCAGCAGTCCCGGACAGGAGGGGCTTTATAGCAATCAGCCCCAGCATTTT.

This clonotype was counted between two and nine times. The chain combines TRBV7-9 with TRBJ2-1, with 10 bases lining up with TRBD2. Trimming at V came to 2 bases and at J to 9 bases, leaving 10 bases not matched to a gene. The CDR3 length is 16 residues. Germline CDR1 is SEHNR and CDR2 is FQNEAQ (reference sequence). The CDR3 nucleotides read TGTGCCAGCAGCTTACGGGCTAGCGGGGGAATGGGTGAGCAGTTCTTC. Its protein product is CASSLRASGGMGEQFF.

This clonotype was picked up many times. This chain connects TRBV5-6 to TRBJ1-1; D is perhaps TRBD1 (5 bases). The CDR3 runs to 12 residues. Germline lookup yields CDR1 SGHDT and CDR2 YYEEEE. Deletions cut 2 bases from V and 6 bases from J, with 8 bases between. CDR3 DNA sequence: TGTGCCAGCAGCTTTCAGGGTGCTGAAGCTTTCTTT. Translated, it gives CASSFQGAEAFF.

This clonotype came up many times. This chain uses TRBV30 with TRBJ1-1; D is unresolved. The ends were cut back, 3 bases at V and 6 bases at J, with 8 bases in the middle. CDR1 is GTSNPN and CDR2 is SVGIG in the germline V gene (reference sequence). This CDR3 is built from 11 residues. The CDR3 DNA reads as TGTGCCTGGAGGGTTCGTGCTGAAGCTTTCTTT. Its protein product is CAWRVRAEAFF.

CDR3 sequence (DNA): TGTGCCAGTAGTACTACTAGCGGATACTACAATGAGCAGTTCTTC. Protein product: CASSTTSGYYNEQFF. The chain has TRBV19 and TRBJ2-1, with 8 bases lining up with TRBD2. Per germline, CDR1 LNHDA and CDR2 SQIVND (reference sequence). The CDR3 is 15 residues long. The V segment lost 4 bases and the J segment 3 bases; nucleotides outside the gene matches: 5.

This chain connects TRBV9 to TRBJ2-1; no definite D call. The CDR3 extends over 14 amino acids. Germline CDR1 reads SGDLS; CDR2 reads YYNGEE. V lost 0 bases, J lost 9 bases, and 13 bases lay in between. CDR3 in DNA: TGTGCCAGCAGCGTAGGCCAGCACCAGACTGAGCAGTTCTTC. Its protein product is CASSVGQHQTEQFF.

Ten or more counts support this clonotype. Here the CDR3 DNA reads TGTGCCAGTAGTATACGGGACGGGTCCTACGAGCAGTACTTC. It encodes CASSIRDGSYEQYF. The chain couples TRBV19 to TRBJ2-7; D is perhaps TRBD1 or TRBD2 (5 bases each). The CDR3 sequence is 14 residues long. The germline gives CDR1 LNHDA, CDR2 SQIVND (reference sequence). The ends were cut back, 2 bases at V and 1 base at J, with 9 bases in the middle.

The rearrangement joins TRBV12-5 to TRBJ2-1; tentatively, D is TRBD1 or TRBD2 (6 bases each). Germline assignment: CDR1 LGHNT and CDR2 FRNRAP. V shed 3 bases and J shed 1 base, with 10 bases lying between them. This CDR3 is 15 amino acids long. This chain's CDR3 is CASGLGGISYNEQFF. The CDR3 DNA reads as TGTGCTAGTGGTTTAGGGGGGATTTCCTACAATGAGCAGTTCTTC.

Comment on this clonotype: Just one base apart from a much larger clone, this may be a read error. This chain uses TRBV4-1 with TRBJ1-4, with 7 bases lining up with TRBD1. Germline CDR1 and CDR2: MGHRA and YSYEKL. This CDR3 region has 15 residues. Trimming cost V 4 bases and J 5 bases; bases outside gene matches: 7. CDR3: CASSPEAGGNEKLFF. DNA of the CDR3: TGCGCCAGCAGCCCAGAGGCAGGGGGGAATGAAAAACTGTTTTTT.

Comments on this clonotype: Just one base apart from a much larger clone, this may be a read error. V gene TRBV19 combines with J gene TRBJ1-5; D unclear. The CDR3 is made up of 13 amino acids. CDR1 LNHDA and CDR2 SQIVND come from the germline V gene (reference sequence). CDR3 coding DNA: TGTGCCGGTAGTATGGACCTGACTCAGCCCCAGCATTTT. It encodes CAGSMDLTQPQHF.

This clonotype was counted between two and nine times. This chain links TRBV2 with TRBJ1-4, with D maybe TRBD1 (6 bases). Per the germline V gene, CDR1 is SNHLY and CDR2 is FYNNEI. The CDR3 runs 15 residues. V was shortened by 2 bases and J by 1 base, with 8 bases between the two germline ends. In nucleotides, the CDR3 is TGTGCCAGCAGTGAAAGGGGGGGAACTAATGAAAAACTGTTTTTT. Translated: CASSERGGTNEKLFF.